This TCR beta chain was sequenced during a study of T cells in Graves' hyperthyroidism and ophthalmopathy. This clonotype was seen more than once but under ten times. Its antigen remains unknown. Findings and caveats of the study: Blood also contained most expanded thyroid clonotypes above 0.001.

Graves' hyperthyroidism was deemed stable absent ophthalmopathy progression within 18 months. In making diagnoses, clinical symptoms, serum thyroxine and TRAb, thyroid ultrasound and orbital computed tomography were all used. Amplification of TCR beta CDR3 regions used RNA as the template. The HTBI primer set served for first-round RT-PCR of the TCR CDR3. Via MiXCR, TCRdb re-called the multiplex PCR reads, giving one row per CDR3 protein. The sample lists a few hundred thousand distinct CDR3 sequences, 15% to 19% occurring once. The receptor comes from a woman aged 30 to 39 with Graves' hyperthyroidism. The sequenced sample consisted of blood.

CDR3 nucleotides: TGCAGTACCTCGACCCCGGGACTAGCGGCAATTACCTACAATGAGCAGTTCTTC. Translation: CSTSTPGLAAITYNEQFF. V and J are TRBV20-1 and TRBJ2-1; 11 bases are shared with TRBD2. From germline, CDR1 is DFQATT and CDR2 SNEGSKA (reference sequence). The V and J ends lost 8 bases and 2 bases, in that order; junction bases with no gene match: 17. There are 18 residues in the CDR3.